Presented here are 27 T cell receptor beta chains from one specimen sequenced in a study of shared clonotypes between healthy human individuals. The repertoire was sequenced with immunoSEQ multiplex PCR; TCRdb's copy has only in-frame clones and lacks some. The sample includes about 2.2 million clones, around 93% of them seen just once. Naive-designated CD8 cells lacked CD45RO, were positively enriched for CCR7, and omitted terminally differentiated effector memory CD45RA+ cells. Source material: naive CD8+ T cells from PBMCs. The receptors were sampled from a man aged 18 to 29 in good health. Some clones in this sample may be carry-over from other donors' samples.

This clone was observed a few times. The chain employs TRBV7-6 and TRBJ1-5; no reliable D call. There are 13 residues in the CDR3. Germline V gene lookup returns CDR1 SGHVS and CDR2 FNYEAQ. The V end lost 4 bases, the J end lost 1 base, and 5 bases lay between the germline ends. The CDR3 reads CASSSRSNQPQHF. CDR3 in DNA: TGTGCCAGCAGCTCCAGGAGCAATCAGCCCCAGCATTTT.

J is TRBJ1-2 and V is TRBV5-6; 8 nucleotides align to TRBD1. The CDR3 totals 15 residues. Germline lookup yields CDR1 SGHDT and CDR2 YYEEEE. J gave up 4 bases and V 0 bases, and 5 bases lay outside the gene matches. CDR3 nucleotide sequence: TGTGCCAGCAGCTTGGGCGCAGGGGGCACCTATGGCTACACCTTC. Protein sequence: CASSLGAGGTYGYTF.

The chain couples TRBV9 to TRBJ2-1; D is undetermined. V lost 5 bases and J lost 3, with 9 bases in between. From germline, CDR1 is SGDLS and CDR2 YYNGEE. The CDR3 has 13 residues. The CDR3 DNA reads as TGTGCCAGCAGGAGCGCCAACTACAATGAGCAGTTCTTC. Residues: CASRSANYNEQFF.

The V and J genes are TRBV7-9 and TRBJ2-3; 7 nucleotides align to TRBD1. The V and J ends lost 4 bases and 0 bases, in that order; junction bases with no gene match: 1. The CDR3 is 14 residues long. The germline gives CDR1 SEHNR, CDR2 FQNEAQ (reference sequence). The CDR3 nucleotides read TGTGCCAGCAGCTCGACAGGGAGCACAGATACGCAGTATTTT. This translates into CASSSTGSTDTQYF.

This clone was recorded only once. This sequence joins TRBV5-1 and TRBJ2-1; TRBD1 might be the D (5 bases). V lost 0 bases, J lost 1 base, and 11 bases lay in between. The CDR3 covers 16 residues. Germline V CDR1 and CDR2: SGHRS, YFSETQ. CDR3 nucleotides: TGCGCCAGCAGCTTGGCCAGGGTTAATTCCTACAATGAGCAGTTCTTC. Residues: CASSLARVNSYNEQFF. Complete variable domain (other parts from reference TRBV5-1 and TRBJ2-1): KAGVTQTPRYLIKTRGQQVTLSCSPISGHRSVSWYQQTPGQGLQFLFEYFSETQRNKGNFPGRFSGRQFSNSRSEMNVSTLELGDSALYLCASSLARVNSYNEQFFGPGTRLTVL.

The V gene is TRBV6-1, the J gene TRBJ1-4, with D tentatively TRBD1 (5 bases). Trimming shortened V by 3 bases and J by 6 bases, and 11 bases separated the two germline ends. The CDR3 has 14 residues. The germline V gene has CDR1 MNHNS and CDR2 SASEGT. This CDR3 reads CASSDQGVYEKLFF. CDR3 sequence (DNA): TGTGCCAGCAGTGATCAGGGTGTGTATGAAAAACTGTTTTTT.

The J gene is TRBJ1-5, the V gene TRBV7-9; D is unresolved. The CDR3 contains 13 residues. The germline V gene encodes CDR1 SEHNR and CDR2 FQNEAQ (reference sequence). Trimming left V 4 bases short and J 4 bases short, with 8 bases between. Here the CDR3 DNA reads TGTGCCAGCAGCTCGCAACAGAATCAGCCCCAGCATTTT. It is translated as CASSSQQNQPQHF.

A note on this clone: Additional DNA sequences in this sample encode the identical CDR3. This chain links TRBV7-6 with TRBJ2-7, with 7 positions matching TRBD2. The CDR3 loop spans 15 amino acids. J gave up 0 bases and V 1 base, and 3 bases lay outside the gene matches. Per the germline V gene, CDR1 is SGHVS and CDR2 is FNYEAQ. The CDR3 DNA is TGTGCCAGCAGCTTAGGGGGGGGAGGCTCCTACGAGCAGTACTTC. This codes for CASSLGGGGSYEQYF.

With regard to this clone: At one end the junction does not follow the germline gene, possibly because of a read error. The V call is TRBV30, the J call TRBJ2-1; 7 bases line up with TRBD2. The CDR3 spans 14 residues. Germline CDR1 is GTSNPN and CDR2 is SVGIG (reference sequence). The CDR3 sequence: CAAAPSGSYDEQFF. As DNA, the CDR3 is TGTGCCGCCGCCCCTAGCGGTTCCTACGATGAGCAGTTCTTC.

This clone has more than one count but fewer than ten. The chain has TRBV19 and TRBJ1-5; 10 bases match TRBD1. The CDR3 length is 14 residues. Germline V CDR1 and CDR2: LNHDA, SQIVND (reference sequence). Unmatched junction bases numbered 10, after V lost 10 bases and J lost 7 bases. The CDR3 loop is CATRGTGARQPQHF. CDR3 DNA sequence: TGTGCCACTCGAGGGACAGGGGCGAGGCAGCCCCAGCATTTT.

The rearrangement joins TRBV28 to TRBJ1-2; tentatively, D is TRBD1 (5 bases). V lost 5 bases and J 5 bases, leaving 27 bases between the germline ends. CDR3 length: 18 residues. Germline-derived CDR1 and CDR2 are MDHEN and SYDVKM. The CDR3 nucleotides read TGTGCCAGCAGTCCTCCAGCGGGCAGGGCGGTCAGAGAGTATGGCTACACCTTC. This encodes CASSPPAGRAVREYGYTF.

In this sample, this clone turned up once. V and J are TRBV7-6 and TRBJ2-7, with D possibly being TRBD1 or TRBD2 (6 bases each). CDR3 length equals 15 residues. Germline CDR1 reads SGHVS; CDR2 reads FNYEAQ. V was pared by 5 bases and J by 1 base, with 15 bases between. In DNA, the CDR3 is TGTGCCAGCAGCCAGGGGACTCTTGGTTCCTACGAGCAGTACTTC. Translation: CASSQGTLGSYEQYF.

The chain carries TRBV7-3 and TRBJ1-4, with D perhaps matching TRBD1 (5 bases). The germline V gene has CDR1 SGHTA and CDR2 FQGTGA. V was pared by 5 bases and J by 0 bases, with 16 bases between. This CDR3 comprises 17 residues. In DNA, the CDR3 is TGTGCCAGCAGCCCGGGTGGGAGGGGTGCAACTAATGAAAAACTGTTTTTT. Its protein is CASSPGGRGATNEKLFF.

This chain connects TRBV7-9 to TRBJ2-1, with no clear D. Germline loops: CDR1 SEHNR, CDR2 FQNEAQ (reference sequence). V lost 2 bases to trimming and J lost 3 bases, with 5 bases between them. The CDR3 contains 13 residues. This chain's CDR3 is CASSLQLYNEQFF. The CDR3 nucleotides read TGTGCCAGCAGCTTACAACTCTACAATGAGCAGTTCTTC. Drawing the rest from reference TRBV7-9 and TRBJ2-1, the complete variable domain is DTGVSQNPRHKITKRGQNVTFRCDPISEHNRLYWYRQTLGQGPEFLTYFQNEAQLEKSRLLSDRFSAERPKGSFSTLEIQRTEQGDSAMYLCASSLQLYNEQFFGPGTRLTVL.

As for this clone: Other DNA sequences within the sample encode an identical CDR3. This chain links TRBV4-1 with TRBJ1-1; D unresolved. The CDR3 extends over 12 amino acids. Germline V gene sequence: CDR1 MGHRA, CDR2 YSYEKL. V shed 0 bases and J shed 5 bases, with 4 bases lying between them. The CDR3 nucleotides read TGCGCCAGCAGCCAAGATAGGACTGAAGCTTTCTTT. Translated, it gives CASSQDRTEAFF.

This chain links TRBV5-1 with TRBJ1-5, with D possibly matching TRBD1 (5 bases). The germline gives CDR1 SGHRS, CDR2 YFSETQ. V was cut by 1 base and J by 4 bases, with 9 bases left in between. This CDR3 contains 14 residues. CDR3 amino acids: CASSLSDRNQPQHF. CDR3 nucleotide sequence: TGCGCCAGCAGCTTGTCTGACAGAAATCAGCCCCAGCATTTT.

The chain's CDR3 is CASTPFRGETQYF. CDR3 in DNA: TGTGCCAGCACCCCCTTCAGGGGGGAGACCCAGTACTTC. This rearrangement joins TRBV7-6 to TRBJ2-5; TRBD1 agrees at 7 bases. Trimming took 7 bases from V and 5 from J; bases not matched to a gene: 7. The germline V gene has CDR1 SGHVS and CDR2 FNYEAQ. This CDR3 spans 13 amino acids.

The V call is TRBV13, the J call TRBJ2-4; D possibly uses TRBD1 or TRBD2 (5 bases each). The CDR3 loop spans 17 amino acids. From germline, CDR1 is PRHDT and CDR2 FYEKMQ (reference sequence). V was trimmed by 5 bases and J by 3 bases, leaving 20 bases between them. The CDR3 reads CASSLVREGRNKNIQYF. CDR3 coding DNA: TGTGCCAGCAGCCTAGTTCGAGAGGGACGAAACAAAAACATTCAGTACTTC.

The V call is TRBV19, the J call TRBJ2-4, with 7 positions matching TRBD2. CDR1 is LNHDA, CDR2 SQIVND, per germline (reference sequence). The ends lost 1 base at V and 8 bases at J; junction bases unmatched: 8. This CDR3 contains 15 residues. The CDR3 nucleotides read TGTGCCAGTAGTATAGCCCCGGCGGGGGTTGACATTCAGTACTTC. Its translation is CASSIAPAGVDIQYF.

The chain is built from TRBV2 and TRBJ2-2, with D perhaps assigned TRBD1 or TRBD2 (6 bases each). V was clipped by 7 bases and J by 4 bases, with 19 bases between them. The CDR3 is 16 amino acids. Germline CDR1 and CDR2: SNHLY and FYNNEI. As DNA, the CDR3 is TGTGCCAGCACCAATAGGTGGGGGGCCCGCACCGGGGAGCTGTTTTTT. Translation gives CASTNRWGARTGELFF.

This chain joins TRBV15 and TRBJ2-5; no reliable D call. CDR1 LNHNV and CDR2 YYDKDF come from the germline V gene (reference sequence). Trimming removed 1 base at V and 5 bases at J, with 11 bases between. The CDR3 is made up of 14 amino acids. In DNA form, the CDR3 reads TGTGCCACCAGCAGAGGGACCTGGGCGGAGACCCAGTACTTC. Translating it yields CATSRGTWAETQYF.

The rearrangement joins TRBV19 to TRBJ2-1; D is uncertain. The CDR3 runs 15 residues. CDR1 LNHDA and CDR2 SQIVND come from the germline V gene (reference sequence). V was pared by 5 bases and J by 4 bases, with 15 bases between. CDR3 amino acids: CASSLVANSYNEQFF. The DNA of the CDR3 is TGTGCCAGTAGTCTCGTAGCTAATTCTTACAATGAGCAGTTCTTC.

V gene TRBV10-1 combines with J gene TRBJ2-1, with 10 bases fitting TRBD2. Per the germline V gene, CDR1 is WNHNN and CDR2 is SYGVQD (reference sequence). The CDR3 covers 15 residues. V was clipped by 2 bases and J by 6 bases; unmatched bases: 4. The CDR3 DNA follows: TGCGCCAGCAGTGAGAGGCTAGCGGGAGTCAATGAGCAGTTCTTC. It encodes CASSERLAGVNEQFF.

The CDR3 sequence is CAWRTVHGGEAFF. The DNA of the CDR3 is TGTGCCTGGAGGACAGTCCATGGTGGTGAAGCTTTCTTT. The chain combines TRBV30 with TRBJ1-1; TRBD1 might be the D (5 bases). Trimming removed 3 bases at V and 7 bases at J, with 15 bases between. Germline assignment: CDR1 GTSNPN and CDR2 SVGIG (reference sequence). The CDR3 loop spans 13 amino acids.

V usage is TRBV28 and J usage is TRBJ2-3; 10 bases map to TRBD1. CDR1 MDHEN and CDR2 SYDVKM come from the germline V gene. V lost 1 base and J lost 0; bases outside the gene matches: 7. This CDR3 has 18 amino acids. The CDR3 DNA sequence: TGTGCCAGCAGTTTATCGGGGACAGGGGCCCGGAGCACAGATACGCAGTATTTT. Translating it yields CASSLSGTGARSTDTQYF.

As DNA, the CDR3 is TGTGCCAGCAGTTTATCGGCGGACAGGGGGCGAGTCGAGCAGTACTTC. Amino acids: CASSLSADRGRVEQYF. The V call is TRBV27, the J call TRBJ2-7, with TRBD1 matching over 11 bases. Trimming removed 0 bases from V and 6 bases from J; junction bases left unmatched: 7. The CDR3 runs 16 residues. CDR1 MNHEY and CDR2 SMNVEV come from the germline V gene (reference sequence).

V is TRBV4-3 and J is TRBJ2-3; D may be TRBD1 (5 bases). The CDR3 consists of 15 residues. Germline assignment: CDR1 LGHNA and CDR2 YSLEER. Trimming took off 1 base at V and 2 bases at J, with 10 bases between the two ends. The CDR3 sequence: CASSQADSITDTQYF. The DNA for the CDR3 is TGCGCCAGCAGCCAAGCTGACAGCATCACAGATACGCAGTATTTT.